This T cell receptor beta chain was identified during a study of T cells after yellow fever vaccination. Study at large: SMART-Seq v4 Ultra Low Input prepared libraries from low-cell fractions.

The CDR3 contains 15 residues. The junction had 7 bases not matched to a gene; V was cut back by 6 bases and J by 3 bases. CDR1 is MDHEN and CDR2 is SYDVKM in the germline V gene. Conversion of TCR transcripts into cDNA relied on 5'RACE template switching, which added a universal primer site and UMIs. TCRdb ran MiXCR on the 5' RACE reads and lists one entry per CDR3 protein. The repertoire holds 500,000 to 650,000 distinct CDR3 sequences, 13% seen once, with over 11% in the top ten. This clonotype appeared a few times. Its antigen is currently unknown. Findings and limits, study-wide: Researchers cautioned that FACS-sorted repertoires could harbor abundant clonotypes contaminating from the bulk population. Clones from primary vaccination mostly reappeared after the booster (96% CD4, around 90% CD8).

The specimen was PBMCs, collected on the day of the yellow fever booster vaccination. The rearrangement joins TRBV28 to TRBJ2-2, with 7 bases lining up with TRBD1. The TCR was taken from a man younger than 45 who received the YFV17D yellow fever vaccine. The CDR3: CASRRQGVDTGELFF. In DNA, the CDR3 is TGTGCCAGCAGACGACAGGGTGTCGACACCGGGGAGCTGTTTTTT.